The 30 T cell receptor beta chains below were found in one sample sequenced in a study of blood T cells in healthy people across ages. Sample-barcoded 5' priming and a J-beta primer mix drove a second PCR of roughly 7 to 11 cycles. Each CDR3 protein is one row after TCRdb ran MiXCR on the 5' RACE reads. The repertoire holds over 300,000 distinct CDR3 sequences, with over 45% as singletons. Sequencing input: blood. The origin of the receptors is a man between 60 and 70 years old in good health.

V is TRBV2 and J is TRBJ2-7, with D possibly being TRBD2 (6 bases). Trimming took off 6 bases at V and 2 bases at J, with 23 bases between the two ends. In germline, CDR1 is SNHLY, CDR2 FYNNEI. There are 17 residues in the CDR3. The CDR3 loop reads CASRTPGDRPNPYEQYF. DNA for the CDR3: TGTGCCAGCAGAACTCCGGGAGACAGACCCAATCCCTACGAGCAGTACTTC.

In this sample, this clonotype turned up a few times. The chain is built from TRBV7-2 and TRBJ2-1, with unresolved D. Germline values: CDR1 SGHTA, CDR2 FQGNSA. Trimming removed 8 bases from V and 1 base from J, with 12 bases in between. CDR3 length equals 14 residues. This chain's CDR3 is CASALYGSYNEQFF. CDR3 bases: TGTGCCAGCGCCCTGTACGGGTCCTACAATGAGCAGTTCTTC.

The chain's CDR3 is CASSQANRAFF. CDR3 nucleotide sequence: TGTGCCAGCAGCCAAGCGAACAGGGCGTTCTTC. The J gene is TRBJ2-1, the V gene TRBV14, with D possibly TRBD1 on 6 matching bases. CDR3 length: 11 amino acids. The V and J ends lost 1 base and 15 bases respectively, with 10 bases between them. CDR1 SGHDN and CDR2 FVKESK come from the germline V gene.

The table lists this clonotype with a few counts. The gene calls are TRBV7-2 and TRBJ2-2, with TRBD1 identical over 7 bases. This CDR3 contains 15 residues. Germline trimming cut 5 bases from V and 6 bases from J; bases unmatched to any gene: 9. The germline V gene has CDR1 SGHTA and CDR2 FQGNSA. The CDR3 here is CASSAIQGDAGELFF. The CDR3 nucleotides read TGTGCCAGCAGCGCCATTCAGGGGGATGCCGGGGAGCTGTTTTTT.

This clonotype was seen many times. This chain connects TRBV14 to TRBJ2-5; TRBD2 matches 9 bases. This CDR3 is built from 15 residues. From germline, CDR1 is SGHDN and CDR2 FVKESK. J gave up 6 bases and V 0 bases, and 5 bases lay outside the gene matches. CDR3 nucleotide sequence: TGTGCCAGCAGCCAAGACCTAGCGGGGCCGAAGACCCAGTACTTC. Encoded protein: CASSQDLAGPKTQYF.

The gene calls are TRBV6-8 and TRBJ1-1; possibly TRBD1 for D (5 bases). The CDR3 has 14 amino acids. The ends were cut back, 6 bases at V and 0 bases at J, with 11 bases in the middle. Germline CDR1 reads MNHGY; CDR2 reads SAAAGT. The CDR3 sequence: CASRTDSLNTEAFF. CDR3 in DNA: TGTGCCAGCAGAACTGACAGCTTGAACACTGAAGCTTTCTTT.

In this sample, this clonotype turned up a few times. The gene calls are TRBV29-1 and TRBJ2-3; TRBD2 matches 10 bases. Germline loops: CDR1 SQVTM, CDR2 ANQGSEA. There are 13 residues in the CDR3. J was trimmed by 6 bases and V by 3 bases; bases with no gene match: 3. CDR3 nucleotide sequence: TGCAGCGTTGACCTAGCGGGGGTCGATACGCAGTATTTT. Translated: CSVDLAGVDTQYF.

This clonotype was counted between two and nine times. This chain connects TRBV18 to TRBJ2-6, with D possibly being TRBD1 (6 bases). CDR1 and CDR2 (germline): KGHSH, LQKENI. The CDR3 sequence is 16 residues long. The ends were cut back, 3 bases at V and 1 base at J, with 10 bases in the middle. The CDR3 sequence is CASSPGTSSGANVLTF. Here the CDR3 DNA reads TGTGCCAGCTCACCTGGGACATCGTCTGGGGCCAACGTCCTGACTTTC.

This clonotype was seen a handful of times. This chain links TRBV7-2 with TRBJ2-5; tentatively, D is TRBD2 (6 bases). Germline loops: CDR1 SGHTA, CDR2 FQGNSA. The V end lost 5 bases, the J end lost 5 bases, and 18 bases lay between the germline ends. The CDR3 is made up of 15 amino acids. This CDR3 reads CASSPQTGVRETQYF. CDR3 in DNA: TGTGCCAGCAGCCCCCAAACGGGGGTACGTGAGACCCAGTACTTC.

The J gene is TRBJ2-7, the V gene TRBV7-9; 9 positions agree with TRBD1. Losses at the gene ends were 1 base for V and 0 bases for J; bases not matched to a gene: 13. The CDR3 spans 19 residues. Germline CDR1 reads SEHNR; CDR2 reads FQNEAQ (reference sequence). CDR3 coding DNA: TGTGCCAGCAGCTTAGTCTCACAGGGGGCAGGCGGATACTCCTACGAGCAGTACTTC. Translation: CASSLVSQGAGGYSYEQYF.

V usage is TRBV7-9 and J usage is TRBJ2-3; TRBD2 agrees at 9 bases. Germline trimming cut 6 bases from V and 2 bases from J; bases unmatched to any gene: 9. The CDR3 is made up of 16 amino acids. Germline-derived CDR1 and CDR2 are SEHNR and FQNEAQ (reference sequence). CDR3 DNA sequence: TGTGCCAGCAGTTCTACTAGCGGGCAATTCACAGATACGCAGTATTTT. Translation: CASSSTSGQFTDTQYF.

With respect to this clonotype: A single base separates this from a much larger clone, so it may be a read error. In nucleotides, the CDR3 is TGTGCCAGCAGTAGGGCCGGCCCGCAGCGGGAGCAGTACTTC. Translated: CASSRAGPQREQYF. The chain joins TRBV6-2 or TRBV6-3 to TRBJ2-5; 8 bases are a match to TRBD2. J lost 11 bases, V lost 5 bases, and 13 bases had no gene match. The CDR3 is 14 amino acids. CDR1 and CDR2 (germline): MNHEY, SVGEGT.

This rearrangement joins TRBV7-2 to TRBJ1-2; 7 bases match TRBD1. The CDR3 runs 14 residues. The J segment lost 8 bases and the V segment lost 4 bases, leaving 10 bases of the junction unmatched. The germline V gene has CDR1 SGHTA and CDR2 FQGNSA. CDR3: CASSSGGRDRGYTF. CDR3 nucleotides: TGTGCCAGCAGCTCAGGGGGTAGGGATAGGGGCTACACCTTC.

CDR3 sequence (DNA): TGTGCCAGCACCGACGGGCTGAATGGCTACACCTTC. Translating gives CASTDGLNGYTF. The rearrangement uses TRBV12-3 or TRBV12-4 and TRBJ1-2; D is ambiguous. This CDR3 is built from 12 residues. Trimming removed 7 bases from V and 6 bases from J, with 12 bases in between.

The chain combines TRBV6-4 with TRBJ1-1; D gene uncertain. V was pared by 4 bases and J by 10 bases, with 16 bases between. This CDR3 is 13 amino acids long. The V gene's germline CDR1 is MRHNA and CDR2 SNTAGT. The CDR3 nucleotides read TGTGCCAGCAGTGCCCAACTGGAAGGGCGAGCTTTCTTT. This gives the protein CASSAQLEGRAFF.

The rearrangement uses TRBV29-1 and TRBJ2-5, with D tentatively TRBD2 (6 bases). CDR3 length equals 15 residues. The V end was cut by 3 bases, the J end by 5 bases, with 19 bases between. In germline, CDR1 is SQVTM, CDR2 ANQGSEA. The CDR3, as DNA: TGCAGCGTTGATGGGGGAGTCGCGGGGTGGGAGACCCAGTACTTC. It yields the protein CSVDGGVAGWETQYF.

J is TRBJ2-1 and V is TRBV11-1; D unclear. Trimming removed 5 bases from V and 9 bases from J, with 11 bases in between. This CDR3 is 12 amino acids long. Germline lookup yields CDR1 SGHAT and CDR2 FQDESV (reference sequence). CDR3 in amino acids: CASSPSDLEQFF. The CDR3 nucleotides are TGTGCCAGCAGCCCGTCGGACCTTGAGCAGTTCTTC.

The genes are TRBV11-1 and TRBJ1-4; D uncertain. V was clipped by 4 bases and J by 8 bases, with 17 bases between them. This CDR3 is 15 amino acids long. Germline V lookup: CDR1 SGHAT, CDR2 FQDESV (reference sequence). CDR3 in amino acids: CASSSYTSFGEKLFF. The CDR3 nucleotides read TGTGCCAGCAGCTCTTACACCTCCTTTGGGGAAAAACTGTTTTTT.

This clonotype was observed once. V usage is TRBV6-5 and J usage is TRBJ2-7; D perhaps matches TRBD1 (6 bases). The J call may be mistaken, given a closer DNA end match to TRBJ2-5. The CDR3 consists of 15 residues. Per germline, CDR1 MNHEY and CDR2 SVGAGI. This chain's CDR3 is CASSYGTRGWETQYF. Here the CDR3 DNA reads TGTGCCAGCAGTTACGGGACAAGGGGGTGGGAGACCCAGTACTTC.

The J gene is TRBJ2-7, the V gene TRBV5-1; D unclear. This CDR3 is 14 amino acids long. The V and J ends lost 1 base and 5 bases respectively, with 13 bases between them. CDR1 and CDR2 from the germline V gene are SGHRS and YFSETQ. As DNA, the CDR3 is TGCGCCAGCAGCTTGTACGAGACTCGGAACGAGCAGTACTTC. The encoded protein is CASSLYETRNEQYF.

The chain links TRBV11-2 to TRBJ2-5, with a possible D match to TRBD1 (6 bases). The CDR3 has 15 amino acids. The V and J ends lost 1 base and 2 bases respectively, with 11 bases between them. CDR1 and CDR2 (germline): SGHAT, FQNNGV. The CDR3: CASSLANRVQETQYF. The CDR3 DNA is TGTGCCAGCAGCTTAGCCAACAGGGTTCAAGAGACCCAGTACTTC.

This clonotype was seen only a few times. The chain uses TRBV6-6 and TRBJ2-3; D call uncertain. The germline V gene encodes CDR1 MNHNY and CDR2 SVGAGI (reference sequence). The CDR3 runs to 12 residues. V was cut by 4 bases and J by 3 bases, with 5 bases left in between. CDR3 in DNA: TGTGCCAGCAGTTGGAGAACAGATACGCAGTATTTT. It is translated as CASSWRTDTQYF.

This clonotype has more than one count but fewer than ten. This chain links TRBV29-1 with TRBJ1-2, with a possible D match to TRBD1 (5 bases). V was trimmed by 6 bases and J by 4 bases, leaving 9 bases between them. Germline CDR1 SQVTM, CDR2 ANQGSEA. The CDR3 consists of 11 residues. CDR3 sequence reads: CSVGHVYGYTF. The CDR3 region has the DNA TGCAGCGTCGGACATGTCTATGGCTACACCTTC.

The table lists this clonotype with many counts. V gene TRBV24-1 combines with J gene TRBJ2-5; D gene uncertain. Germline V gene sequence: CDR1 KGHDR, CDR2 SFDVKD. Trimming shortened V by 1 base and J by 5 bases, and 4 bases separated the two germline ends. The CDR3 runs to 12 residues. This CDR3 reads CATSDFGETQYF. In DNA form, the CDR3 reads TGTGCCACCAGTGATTTTGGGGAGACCCAGTACTTC.

The genes are TRBV11-2 and TRBJ2-7; D is undetermined. The V and J ends lost 7 bases and 0 bases respectively, with 10 bases between them. This CDR3 has 13 amino acids. Looked up from germline, CDR1 is SGHAT and CDR2 is FQNNGV. CDR3 nucleotide sequence: TGTGCCAGCAAGGGTCCAACCTCCTACGAGCAGTACTTC. Translating gives CASKGPTSYEQYF.

The chain recombines TRBV20-1 with TRBJ1-5; TRBD1 agrees at 7 bases. There are 16 residues in the CDR3. Unmatched junction bases numbered 7, after V lost 0 bases and J lost 2 bases. Germline V gives CDR1 DFQATT, CDR2 SNEGSKA (reference sequence). CDR3 protein: CSARETGALGNQPQHF. The CDR3 DNA reads as TGCAGTGCTAGAGAAACAGGGGCCCTTGGCAATCAGCCCCAGCATTTT.

The chain links TRBV20-1 to TRBJ1-2; TRBD1 is a possible D gene (6 bases). Trimming stripped 6 bases from V and 0 bases from J, with 17 bases between. The CDR3 consists of 15 residues. Germline V CDR1 and CDR2: DFQATT, SNEGSKA (reference sequence). The DNA for the CDR3 is TGCAGTGCCCCCCCGGGGGGACAAGCTAACTATGGCTACACCTTC. Amino acid sequence: CSAPPGGQANYGYTF.

The table lists this clonotype with many counts. The V call is TRBV7-2, the J call TRBJ2-1; D may be TRBD1 (5 bases). CDR3 length: 14 amino acids. Germline-derived CDR1 and CDR2 are SGHTA and FQGNSA. V was pared by 8 bases and J by 7 bases, with 18 bases between. Written as DNA, the CDR3 is TGTGCCAGCGGCAGGGAAATAGGCAAAAATGAGCAGTTCTTC. It specifies CASGREIGKNEQFF.

This clonotype was recorded once. The chain combines TRBV9 with TRBJ2-5; 11 bases agree with TRBD2. The ends lost 0 bases at V and 5 bases at J; junction bases unmatched: 9. Germline lookup yields CDR1 SGDLS and CDR2 YYNGEE. The CDR3 loop spans 17 amino acids. CDR3 loop: CASSVDLAGGPRETQYF. The CDR3 DNA reads as TGTGCCAGCAGCGTAGACCTAGCGGGAGGCCCGAGGGAGACCCAGTACTTC.

The chain links TRBV20-1 to TRBJ2-7; 9 bases match TRBD2. The CDR3 is 16 residues long. With V trimmed by 0 bases and J by 2 bases, 8 bases remained unmatched. Per germline, CDR1 DFQATT and CDR2 SNEGSKA (reference sequence). The CDR3 DNA sequence: TGCAGTGCTAGAGATCTTAGCGGGAGTGGGACCTACGAGCAGTACTTC. This sequence encodes CSARDLSGSGTYEQYF.